This T cell receptor (beta chain) was identified in a study of human T cells and chemical hapten exposure. Study findings and constraints: No shift was seen in TCRs above 1 in 1000 frequency with DPC sensitization.

This clonotype was seen a few times. No antigen is known for it. In the original processing: Between about 23,224 and 750,000 TCRs appeared in each sample, and the median stood at roughly 100,000. TCRdb reanalysed the RACE reads using MiXCR and keeps one entry per CDR3 protein. The V and J calls and clone size are TCRdb's, not the authors'. The sample yields approximately 370,000 distinct CDR3 sequences, roughly 6% seen once. Time point specified: pre-sensitization, week 0. The treatment denotes: therapeutic diphenylcyclopropenone sensitization with weekly scalp DPC. Prior to application of each patch test, blood was drawn. The germline V gene has CDR1 MNHNS and CDR2 SASEGT. The V gene lost 7 bases and the J gene lost 4 bases, with 18 bases spanning the gap. The length of the CDR3 is 15 residues.

This chain uses TRBV6-1 with TRBJ2-3; D unresolved. This specimen consisted of whole blood, obtained in connection with sensitization to the hapten diphenylcyclopropenone (DPC). This clonotype originated in a woman aged 18 to 35 with alopecia areata. Some clones in this sample may be carry-over from other donors' samples. The CDR3 sequence is CASIPNRAGADTQYF. CDR3 DNA sequence: TGTGCCAGCATTCCCAATCGGGCTGGCGCAGATACGCAGTATTTT.